This T cell receptor beta chain was identified during a study of PD-L1 blockade in urothelial cancer. About the research overall: After treatment start, blood was analyzed at 3 weeks (second dose) and at 6 weeks. Among blood samples, the median T cell count was some 140,000.

Germline V gene data show CDR1 as SGHRS and CDR2 as YFSETQ. V shed 0 bases, J shed 1 base, and the junction held 3 bases outside the gene matches. The CDR3 contains 15 residues. The study collected 1 to 8 samples per patient, pretreatment and on-treatment. Spiking of synthetic TCR analog templates was performed in each PCR. Sequencing was performed with immunoSEQ multiplex PCR; in TCRdb, only in-frame clones are kept and a portion is missing. This table has tens of thousands of clones, roughly 86% appearing once. V gene TRBV5-1 combines with J gene TRBJ1-1; the match to TRBD1 covers 7 bases. Source: PBMCs, taken around atezolizumab (anti-PD-L1) treatment. This sequence originates from a man in his forties or fifties with urothelial cancer. This CDR3 is CASSLGRTGNTEAFF. The CDR3 DNA reads TGCGCCAGCAGCTTGGGGAGGACAGGGAACACTGAAGCTTTCTTT.